The subject of this entry is one TCR beta chain. This sample's time point: blood 2 weeks post-SBRT. The treatment denotes: 15 Gy SBRT to primary tumor, nephrectomy 4 weeks later. Clear cell pathology was present in this patient's renal cell carcinoma. This entry comes from a study of radiation and T cells in renal cell carcinoma. Germline values: CDR1 LNHNV, CDR2 YYDKDF (reference sequence). V gave up 5 bases and J gave up 6 bases, with 17 bases separating them. The CDR3 is made up of 14 amino acids. Clones were sequenced by immunoSEQ multiplex PCR, and TCRdb holds only the in-frame ones, with some missing. The sample has under 150,000 clones, approximately 78% seen once; the top ten hold 1.9%.

Sequencing was performed on blood, taken from a patient whose treatment included radiotherapy and nephrectomy. The chain is built from TRBV15 and TRBJ2-7, with D possibly being TRBD2 (6 bases). This clonotype originated in a woman aged 60-70 years with renal cell carcinoma. The CDR3 nucleotides are TGTGCCACCAGCCCGACGGGAGTTGGGGGCGAGCAGTACTTC. This encodes CATSPTGVGGEQYF.